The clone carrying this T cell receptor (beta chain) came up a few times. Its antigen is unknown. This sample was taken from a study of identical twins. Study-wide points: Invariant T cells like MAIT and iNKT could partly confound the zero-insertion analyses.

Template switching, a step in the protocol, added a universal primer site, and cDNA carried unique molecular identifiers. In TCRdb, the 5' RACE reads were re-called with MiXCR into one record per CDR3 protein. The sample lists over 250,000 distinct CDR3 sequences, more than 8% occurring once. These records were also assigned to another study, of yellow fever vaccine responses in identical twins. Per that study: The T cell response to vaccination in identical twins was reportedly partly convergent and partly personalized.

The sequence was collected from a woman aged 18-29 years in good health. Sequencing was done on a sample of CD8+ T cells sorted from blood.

CDR3 amino acids: CASSSRAGGQENEQFF. The CDR3 DNA reads as TGTGCCAGCAGCTCCCGAGCGGGAGGGCAAGAAAATGAGCAGTTCTTC. This sequence joins TRBV7-9 and TRBJ2-1, with 10 bases fitting TRBD2. In germline, CDR1 is SEHNR, CDR2 FQNEAQ (reference sequence). V lost 4 bases and J lost 7; bases outside the gene matches: 10. The CDR3 contains 16 residues.